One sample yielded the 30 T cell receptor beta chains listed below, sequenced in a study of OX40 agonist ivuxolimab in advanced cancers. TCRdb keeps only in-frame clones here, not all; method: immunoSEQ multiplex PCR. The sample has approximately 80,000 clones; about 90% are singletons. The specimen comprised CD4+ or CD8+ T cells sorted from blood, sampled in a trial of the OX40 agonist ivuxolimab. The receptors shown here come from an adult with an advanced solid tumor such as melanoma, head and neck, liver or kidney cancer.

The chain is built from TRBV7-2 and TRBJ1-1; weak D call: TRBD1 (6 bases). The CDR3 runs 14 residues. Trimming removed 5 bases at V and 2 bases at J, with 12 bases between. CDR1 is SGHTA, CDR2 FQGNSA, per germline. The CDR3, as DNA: TGTGCCAGCAGCACGACAGGAGCTAACACTGAAGCTTTCTTT. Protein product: CASSTTGANTEAFF.

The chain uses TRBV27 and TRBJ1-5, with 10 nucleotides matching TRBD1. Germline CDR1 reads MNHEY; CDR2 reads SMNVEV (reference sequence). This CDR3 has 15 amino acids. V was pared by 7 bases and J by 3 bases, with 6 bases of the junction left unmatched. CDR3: CASTRTGGANQPQHF. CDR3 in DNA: TGTGCCAGCACCAGGACAGGGGGAGCCAATCAGCCCCAGCATTTT.

This CDR3 is CASSVGGYSNQPQHF. CDR3 coding DNA: TGTGCCAGCAGTGTGGGGGGATATAGCAATCAGCCCCAGCATTTT. V gene TRBV2 combines with J gene TRBJ1-5, with D possibly being TRBD1 (5 bases). The germline gives CDR1 SNHLY, CDR2 FYNNEI. Trimming stripped 4 bases from V and 0 bases from J, with 10 bases between. This CDR3 has 15 residues.

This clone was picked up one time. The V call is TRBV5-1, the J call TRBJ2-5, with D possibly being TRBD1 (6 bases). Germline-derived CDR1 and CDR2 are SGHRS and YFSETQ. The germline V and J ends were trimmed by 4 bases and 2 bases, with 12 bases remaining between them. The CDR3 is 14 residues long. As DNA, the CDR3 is TGCGCCAGCAGCGTCGGGACAAGTCAAGAGACCCAGTACTTC. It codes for CASSVGTSQETQYF.

In DNA, the CDR3 is TGTGCCAGTAGAGAGGCGGGGGCACCGTTCTTC. Translating gives CASREAGAPFF. V usage is TRBV19 and J usage is TRBJ2-1; possibly TRBD2 for D (7 bases). Germline loops: CDR1 LNHDA, CDR2 SQIVND (reference sequence). V lost 6 bases and J 15 bases, leaving 15 bases between the germline ends. The CDR3 sequence is 11 residues long.

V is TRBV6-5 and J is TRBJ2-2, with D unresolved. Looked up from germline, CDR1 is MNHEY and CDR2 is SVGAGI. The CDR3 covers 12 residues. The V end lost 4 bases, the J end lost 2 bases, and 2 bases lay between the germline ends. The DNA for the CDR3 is TGTGCCAGCAGTTTAAACACCGGGGAGCTGTTTTTT. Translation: CASSLNTGELFF.

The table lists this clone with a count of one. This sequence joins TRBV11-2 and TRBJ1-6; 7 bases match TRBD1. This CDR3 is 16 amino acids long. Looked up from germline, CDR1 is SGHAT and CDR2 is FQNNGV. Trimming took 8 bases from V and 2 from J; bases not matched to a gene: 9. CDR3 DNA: TGTGCCAGCCTAAAGGGGGCCAGAACCTATAATTCACCCCTCCACTTT. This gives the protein CASLKGARTYNSPLHF.

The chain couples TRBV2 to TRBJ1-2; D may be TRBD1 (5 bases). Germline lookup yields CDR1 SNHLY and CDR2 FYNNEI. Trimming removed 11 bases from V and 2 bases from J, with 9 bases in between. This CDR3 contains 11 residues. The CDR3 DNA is TGTGCCGTAGGGGCCAACTATGGCTACACCTTC. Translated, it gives CAVGANYGYTF.

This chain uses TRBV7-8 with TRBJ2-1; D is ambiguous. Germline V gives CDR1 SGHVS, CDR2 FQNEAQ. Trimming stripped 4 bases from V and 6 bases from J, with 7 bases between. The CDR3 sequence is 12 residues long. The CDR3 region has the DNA TGTGCCAGCAGCTACATCAGCAATGAGCAGTTCTTC. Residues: CASSYISNEQFF.

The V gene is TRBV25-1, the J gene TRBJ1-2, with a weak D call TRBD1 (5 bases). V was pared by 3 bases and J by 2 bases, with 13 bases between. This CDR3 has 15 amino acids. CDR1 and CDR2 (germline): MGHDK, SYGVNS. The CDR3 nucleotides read TGTGCCAGCAGTGATGTTCGCGACAGAAACTATGGCTACACCTTC. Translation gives CASSDVRDRNYGYTF.

CDR3 nucleotide sequence: TGTGCCACCAGCAGAGATAACCGGCTTAATTCACCCCTCCACTTT. Protein product: CATSRDNRLNSPLHF. This chain connects TRBV15 to TRBJ1-6, with unresolved D. Per germline, CDR1 LNHNV and CDR2 YYDKDF (reference sequence). V gave up 0 bases and J gave up 6 bases, with 9 bases separating them. The CDR3 is 15 amino acids.

The CDR3 sequence is CATRLDFITEAFF. The CDR3, as DNA: TGTGCCACCAGACTGGACTTCATCACTGAAGCTTTCTTT. The rearrangement uses TRBV2 and TRBJ1-1; D not certain. Germline V lookup: CDR1 SNHLY, CDR2 FYNNEI. Trimming stripped 10 bases from V and 4 bases from J, with 16 bases between. The CDR3 runs to 13 residues.

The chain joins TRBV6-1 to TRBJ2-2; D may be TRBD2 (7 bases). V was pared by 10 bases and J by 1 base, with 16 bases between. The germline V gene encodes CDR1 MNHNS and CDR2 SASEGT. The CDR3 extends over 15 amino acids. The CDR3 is CATRRGALNTGELFF. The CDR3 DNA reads TGTGCCACTAGACGGGGGGCCTTGAACACCGGGGAGCTGTTTTTT.

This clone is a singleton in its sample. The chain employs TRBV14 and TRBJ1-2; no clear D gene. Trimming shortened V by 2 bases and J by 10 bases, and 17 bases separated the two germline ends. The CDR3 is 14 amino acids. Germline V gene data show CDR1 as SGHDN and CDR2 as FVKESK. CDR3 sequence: CASSQLTTAGDYTF. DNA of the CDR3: TGTGCCAGCAGCCAACTTACCACAGCCGGTGACTACACCTTC.

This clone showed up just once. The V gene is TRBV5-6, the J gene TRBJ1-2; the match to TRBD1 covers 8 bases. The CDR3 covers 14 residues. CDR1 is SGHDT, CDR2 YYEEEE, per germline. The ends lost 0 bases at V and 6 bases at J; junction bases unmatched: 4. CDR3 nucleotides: TGTGCCAGCAGCTTGGGCCGGACAGGGCATGGCTACACCTTC. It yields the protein CASSLGRTGHGYTF.

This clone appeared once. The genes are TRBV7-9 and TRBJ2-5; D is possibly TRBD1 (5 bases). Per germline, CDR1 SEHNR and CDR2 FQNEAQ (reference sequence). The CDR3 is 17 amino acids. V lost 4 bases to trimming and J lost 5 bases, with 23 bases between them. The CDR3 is CASSSNWAQLPGETQYF. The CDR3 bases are TGTGCCAGCAGCTCTAACTGGGCCCAGCTGCCAGGGGAGACCCAGTACTTC.

CDR3 DNA: TGTGCTAGTGGTTTGATCGGAGGACAGGAGAACTCCTACGAGCAGTACGTC. Translating gives CASGLIGGQENSYEQYV. The genes are TRBV12-5 and TRBJ2-7, with 7 bases fitting TRBD1. The CDR3 totals 17 residues. Germline V lookup: CDR1 LGHNT, CDR2 FRNRAP. The V gene end was trimmed by 2 bases and the J gene end by 0 bases; junction bases not matched to a gene: 10.

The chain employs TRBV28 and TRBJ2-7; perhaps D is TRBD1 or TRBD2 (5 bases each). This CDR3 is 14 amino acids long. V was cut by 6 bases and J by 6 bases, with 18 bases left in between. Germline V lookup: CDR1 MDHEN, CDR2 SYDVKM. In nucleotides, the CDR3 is TGTGCCAGCAGCCTTGGGACCGGACGAGGCGAGCAGTACGTC. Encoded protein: CASSLGTGRGEQYV.

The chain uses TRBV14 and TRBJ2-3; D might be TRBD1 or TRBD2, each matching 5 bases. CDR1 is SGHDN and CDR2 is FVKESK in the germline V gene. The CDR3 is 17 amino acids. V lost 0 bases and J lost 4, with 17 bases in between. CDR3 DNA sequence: TGTGCCAGCAGCCAAGAGGGGAGCTGGGGGTTCCCAGATACGCAGTATTTT. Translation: CASSQEGSWGFPDTQYF.

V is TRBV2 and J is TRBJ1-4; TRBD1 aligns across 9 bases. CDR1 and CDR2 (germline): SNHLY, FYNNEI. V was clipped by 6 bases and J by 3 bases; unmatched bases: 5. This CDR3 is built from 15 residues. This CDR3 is CASRDRGFANEKLFF. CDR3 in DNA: TGTGCCAGCAGGGACAGGGGTTTTGCTAATGAAAAACTGTTTTTT.

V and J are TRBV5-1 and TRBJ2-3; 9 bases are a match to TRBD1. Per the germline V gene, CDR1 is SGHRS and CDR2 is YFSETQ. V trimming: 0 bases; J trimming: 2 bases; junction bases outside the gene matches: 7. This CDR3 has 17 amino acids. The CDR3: CASSLGAGTGYTDTQYF. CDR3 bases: TGCGCCAGCAGCTTGGGGGCGGGGACAGGGTACACAGATACGCAGTATTTT.

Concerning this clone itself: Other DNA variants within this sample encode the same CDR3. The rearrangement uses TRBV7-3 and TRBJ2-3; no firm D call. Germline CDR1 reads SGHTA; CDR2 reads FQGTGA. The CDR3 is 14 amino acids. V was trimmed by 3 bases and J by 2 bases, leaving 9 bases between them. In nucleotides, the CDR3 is TGTGCCAGCAGCTTTGGACCTTACACAGATACGCAGTATTTT. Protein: CASSFGPYTDTQYF.

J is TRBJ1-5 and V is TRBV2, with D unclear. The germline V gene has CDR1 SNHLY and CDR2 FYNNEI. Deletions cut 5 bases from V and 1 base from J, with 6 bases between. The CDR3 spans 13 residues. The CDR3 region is CASSPGSNQPQHF. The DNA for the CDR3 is TGTGCCAGCAGTCCGGGGAGCAATCAGCCCCAGCATTTT. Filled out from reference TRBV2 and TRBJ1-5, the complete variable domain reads EPEVTQTPSHQVTQMGQEVILRCVPISNHLYFYWYRQILGQKVEFLVSFYNNEISEKSEIFDDQFSVERPDGSNFTLKIRSTKLEDSAMYFCASSPGSNQPQHFGDGTRLSIL.

CDR3 residues: CASPGRTYEQYV. The CDR3 coding sequence is TGTGCCAGTCCTGGACGAACCTACGAGCAGTACGTC. The chain uses TRBV5-6 and TRBJ2-7; unclear D gene. The CDR3 runs 12 residues. The V and J ends lost 8 bases and 2 bases respectively, with 11 bases between them. CDR1 SGHDT and CDR2 YYEEEE come from the germline V gene.

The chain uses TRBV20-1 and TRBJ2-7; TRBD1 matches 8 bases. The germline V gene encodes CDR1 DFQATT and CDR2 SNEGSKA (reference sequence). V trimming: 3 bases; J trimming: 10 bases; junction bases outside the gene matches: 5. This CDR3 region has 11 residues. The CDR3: CSARGQVSQYF. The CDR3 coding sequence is TGCAGTGCTAGGGGACAGGTTAGTCAGTACTTC.

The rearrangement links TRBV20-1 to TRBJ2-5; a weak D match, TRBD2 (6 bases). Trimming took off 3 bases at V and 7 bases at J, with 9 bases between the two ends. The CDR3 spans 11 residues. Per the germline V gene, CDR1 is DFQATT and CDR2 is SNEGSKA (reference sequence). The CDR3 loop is CSASSGGTQYF. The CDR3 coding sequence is TGCAGTGCTAGTTCCGGGGGGACCCAGTACTTC.

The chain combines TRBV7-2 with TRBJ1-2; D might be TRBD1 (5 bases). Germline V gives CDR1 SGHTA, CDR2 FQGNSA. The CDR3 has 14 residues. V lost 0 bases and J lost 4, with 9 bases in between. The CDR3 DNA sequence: TGTGCCAGCAGCTTAGCCAGGGTCGGCTATGGCTACACCTTC. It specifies CASSLARVGYGYTF.

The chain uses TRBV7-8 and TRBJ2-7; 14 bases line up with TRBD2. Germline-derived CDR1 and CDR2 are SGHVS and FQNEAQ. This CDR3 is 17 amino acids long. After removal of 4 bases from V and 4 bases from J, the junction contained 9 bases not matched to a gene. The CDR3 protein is CASSSGTSGGTHYEQYF. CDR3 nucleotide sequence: TGTGCCAGCAGCTCCGGGACTAGCGGGGGTACACATTACGAGCAGTACTTC.

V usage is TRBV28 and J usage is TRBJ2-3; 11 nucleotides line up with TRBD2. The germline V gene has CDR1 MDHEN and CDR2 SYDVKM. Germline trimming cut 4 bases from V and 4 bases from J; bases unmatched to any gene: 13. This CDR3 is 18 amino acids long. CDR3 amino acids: CASSSILGYSGGADTQYF. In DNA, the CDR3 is TGTGCCAGCAGTTCCATCTTAGGTTATAGCGGGGGGGCAGATACGCAGTATTTT. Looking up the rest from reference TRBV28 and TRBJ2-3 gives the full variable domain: DVKVTQSSRYLVKRTGEKVFLECVQDMDHENMFWYRQDPGLGLRLIYFSYDVKMKEKGDIPEGYSVSREKKERFSLILESASTNQTSMYLCASSSILGYSGGADTQYFGPGTRLTVL.

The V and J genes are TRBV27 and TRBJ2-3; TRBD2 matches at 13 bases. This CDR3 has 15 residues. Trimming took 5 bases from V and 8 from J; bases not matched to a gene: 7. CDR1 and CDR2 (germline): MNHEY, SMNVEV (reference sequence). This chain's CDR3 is CASSLLAGGPGTQYF. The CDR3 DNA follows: TGTGCCAGCAGTCTACTAGCGGGGGGGCCAGGTACGCAGTATTTT.